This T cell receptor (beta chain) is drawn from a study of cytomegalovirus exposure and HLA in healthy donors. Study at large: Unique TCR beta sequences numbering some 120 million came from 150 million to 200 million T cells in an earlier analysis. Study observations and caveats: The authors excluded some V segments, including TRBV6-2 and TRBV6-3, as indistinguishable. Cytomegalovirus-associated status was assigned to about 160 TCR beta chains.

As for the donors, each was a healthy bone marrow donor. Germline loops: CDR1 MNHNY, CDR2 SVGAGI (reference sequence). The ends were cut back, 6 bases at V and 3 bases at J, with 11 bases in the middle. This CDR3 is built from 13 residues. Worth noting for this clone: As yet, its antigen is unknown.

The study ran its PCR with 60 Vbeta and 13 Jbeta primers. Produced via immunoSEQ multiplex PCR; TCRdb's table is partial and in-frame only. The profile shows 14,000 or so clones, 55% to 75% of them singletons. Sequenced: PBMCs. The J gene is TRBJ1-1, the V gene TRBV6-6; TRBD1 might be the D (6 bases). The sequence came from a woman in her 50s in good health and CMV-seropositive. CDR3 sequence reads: CASRRQEYTEAFF. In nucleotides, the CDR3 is TGTGCCAGCAGAAGACAGGAGTACACTGAAGCTTTCTTT.